The rows below give T cell receptor beta chains drawn from one sample of a study of T cell responses to AZD1222 COVID-19 vaccine. Profiling relied on immunoSEQ multiplex PCR, and the TCRdb table lists in-frame clones only, not all of them. The sample consists of 110,000 to 150,000 clones, about 94% of them appearing once. The input for sequencing was peripheral blood, taken on day 0 of AZD1222 vaccination. All receptors come from an adult in good health. Each CDR3 is given with its conserved first and last residue. The D gene is left open where the match is weak. Clone size is stated in some rows and not others, as once, few, many or a class when expanded.

NA	TRBD1	TRBV6-1	TRBJ1-5	CASSERGPYSNQPQHF	TGTGCCAGCAGTGAAAGGGGGCCCTATAGCAATCAGCCCCAGCATTTT
NA	TRBD2	TRBV27	TRBJ2-5	CASSSTPAGGPRETQYF	TGTGCCAGCAGTTCAACCCCAGCGGGAGGGCCCCGGGAGACCCAGTACTTC
once	NA	TRBV4-2	TRBJ1-5	CASSQVGREQPQHF	TGTGCCAGCAGCCAAGTTGGAAGGGAACAGCCCCAGCATTTT
once	NA	TRBV23-1	TRBJ1-5	CAGRIFLPSNQPQHF	TGCGCCGGCCGTATTTTTCTCCCTAGCAATCAGCCCCAGCATTTT
NA	NA	TRBV6-1	TRBJ2-5	CASSEDGGQETQYF	TGTGCCAGCAGTGAAGATGGAGGACAAGAGACCCAGTACTTC
NA	NA	TRBV5-4	TRBJ1-3	CASSTRGVVSGNTIYF	TGTGCCAGCAGCACACGAGGGGTTGTCTCTGGAAACACCATATATTTT
NA	TRBD2	TRBV15	TRBJ2-1	CATSRVKGREVSGYNEQFF	TGTGCCACCAGCAGAGTAAAGGGGCGGGAGGTTTCAGGGTACAATGAGCAGTTCTTC
NA	TRBD1	TRBV10-1	TRBJ2-3	CASSGTGLSDTQYF	TGCGCCAGCAGCGGGACAGGGTTGAGCGATACGCAGTATTTT
NA	NA	TRBV9	TRBJ2-7	CASSVAPEITYEQYF	TGTGCCAGCAGCGTAGCCCCAGAGATAACCTACGAGCAGTACTTC
NA	NA	TRBV5-4	TRBJ2-7	CASSPELESDEQYF	TGTGCCAGCAGCCCGGAACTAGAATCGGACGAGCAGTACTTC
NA	NA	TRBV5-6	TRBJ2-3	CASSSQGPDTQYF	TGTGCCAGCAGTTCCCAGGGGCCAGATACGCAGTATTTT
NA	NA	TRBV25-1	TRBJ1-4	CASEEEKLFF	TGTGCCAGCGAAGAGGAAAAACTGTTTTTT
once	TRBD2	TRBV2	TRBJ2-5	CASRRWTSRETQYF	TGTGCCAGCAGACGCTGGACTAGCAGAGAGACCCAGTACTTC
NA	NA	TRBV12-3/TRBV12-4	TRBJ2-5	CATSRDTKETQYF	TGTGCCACCTCCCGGGACACCAAAGAGACCCAGTACTTC
NA	TRBD1	TRBV12-5	TRBJ2-2	CASGAGTGAGGELFF	TGTGCTAGTGGCGCCGGGACAGGGGCGGGAGGGGAGCTGTTTTTT
NA	NA	TRBV27	TRBJ1-3	CASSKTGTRSGNTIYF	TGTGCCAGCAGTAAGACCGGGACACGGTCTGGAAACACCATATATTTT
NA	NA	TRBV15	TRBJ1-3	CATSSPGRYSGNTIYF	TGTGCCACCAGCAGCCCGGGACGGTACTCTGGAAACACCATATATTTT
NA	NA	TRBV11-3	TRBJ1-1	CASSLSMNTEAFF	TGTGCCAGCAGCTTATCTATGAACACTGAAGCTTTCTTT
few	TRBD2	TRBV3-1/TRBV3-2	TRBJ2-3	CASSHRLAGEVTQYF	TGTGCCAGCAGCCATCGACTAGCGGGAGAGGTTACGCAGTATTTT
NA	NA	TRBV29-1	TRBJ2-1	CSVERGANEQFF	TGCAGCGTTGAACGAGGGGCCAATGAGCAGTTCTTC
NA	NA	TRBV27	TRBJ2-7	CASSFNGPSYEQYF	TGTGCCAGCAGTTTCAACGGGCCCTCCTACGAGCAGTACTTC
once	NA	TRBV5-1	TRBJ1-5	CASSLGGGQPQHF	TGCGCCAGCAGCTTGGGAGGGGGTCAGCCCCAGCATTTT
NA	NA	TRBV5-5	TRBJ1-4	CASSLDGGPNEKLFF	TGTGCCAGCAGCTTGGATGGAGGTCCTAATGAAAAACTGTTTTTT